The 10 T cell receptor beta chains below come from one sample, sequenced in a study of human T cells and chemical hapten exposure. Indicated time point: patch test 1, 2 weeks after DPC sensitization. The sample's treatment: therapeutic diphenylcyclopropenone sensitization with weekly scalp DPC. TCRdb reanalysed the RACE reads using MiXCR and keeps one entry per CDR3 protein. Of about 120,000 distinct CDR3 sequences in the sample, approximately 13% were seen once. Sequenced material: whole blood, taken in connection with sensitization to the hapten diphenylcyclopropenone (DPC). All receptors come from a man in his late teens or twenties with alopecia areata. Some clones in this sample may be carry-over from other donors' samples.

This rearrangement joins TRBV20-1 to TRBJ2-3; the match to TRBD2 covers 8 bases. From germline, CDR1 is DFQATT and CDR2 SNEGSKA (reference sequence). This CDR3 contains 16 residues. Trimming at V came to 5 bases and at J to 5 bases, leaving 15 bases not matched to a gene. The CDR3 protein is CSAPGPGLVGGDTQYF. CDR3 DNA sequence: TGCAGTGCTCCGGGCCCGGGACTAGTAGGGGGAGATACGCAGTATTTT.

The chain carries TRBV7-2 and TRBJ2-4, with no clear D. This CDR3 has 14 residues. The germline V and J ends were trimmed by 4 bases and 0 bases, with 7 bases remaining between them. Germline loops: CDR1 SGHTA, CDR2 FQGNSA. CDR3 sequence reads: CASSSQLAKNIQYF. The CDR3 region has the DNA TGTGCCAGCAGCTCACAACTAGCCAAAAACATTCAGTACTTC.

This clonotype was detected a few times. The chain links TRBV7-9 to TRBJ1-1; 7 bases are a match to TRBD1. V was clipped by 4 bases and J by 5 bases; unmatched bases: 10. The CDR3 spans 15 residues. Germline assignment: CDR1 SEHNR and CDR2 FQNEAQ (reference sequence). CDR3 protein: CASSSRDRVGTEAFF. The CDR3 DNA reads TGTGCCAGCAGCTCGCGTGACAGGGTGGGAACTGAAGCTTTCTTT.

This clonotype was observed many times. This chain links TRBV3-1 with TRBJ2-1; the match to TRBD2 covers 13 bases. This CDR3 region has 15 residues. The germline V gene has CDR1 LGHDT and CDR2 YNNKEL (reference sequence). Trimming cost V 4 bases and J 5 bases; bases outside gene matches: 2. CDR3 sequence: CASSPGLAGDNEQFF. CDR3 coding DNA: TGTGCCAGCAGCCCAGGACTAGCGGGGGACAATGAGCAGTTCTTC.

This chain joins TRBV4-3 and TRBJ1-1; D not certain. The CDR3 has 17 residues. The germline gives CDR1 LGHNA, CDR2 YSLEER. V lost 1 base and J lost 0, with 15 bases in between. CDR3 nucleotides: TGCGCCAGCAGCCAAGGTATTGTGATACCCATGAACACTGAAGCTTTCTTT. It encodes CASSQGIVIPMNTEAFF.

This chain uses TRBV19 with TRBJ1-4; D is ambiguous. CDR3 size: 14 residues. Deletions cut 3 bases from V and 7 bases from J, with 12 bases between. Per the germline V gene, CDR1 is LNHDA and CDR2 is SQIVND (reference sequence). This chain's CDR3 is CASSMKASSEKLFF. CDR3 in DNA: TGTGCCAGTAGTATGAAGGCCAGCAGTGAAAAACTGTTTTTT.

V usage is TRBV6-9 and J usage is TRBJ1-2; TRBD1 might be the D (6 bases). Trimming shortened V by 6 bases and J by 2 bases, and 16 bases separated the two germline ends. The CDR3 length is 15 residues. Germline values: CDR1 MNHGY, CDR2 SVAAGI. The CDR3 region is CASSQRGTTNYGYTF. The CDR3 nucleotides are TGTGCCAGCAGCCAGCGTGGGACAACCAACTATGGCTACACCTTC.

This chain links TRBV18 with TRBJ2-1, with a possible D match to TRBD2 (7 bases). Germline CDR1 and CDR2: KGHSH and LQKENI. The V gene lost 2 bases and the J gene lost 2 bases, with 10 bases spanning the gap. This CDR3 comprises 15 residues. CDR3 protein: CASSPTGTTYNEQFF. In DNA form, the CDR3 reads TGTGCCAGCTCACCAACAGGGACTACCTACAATGAGCAGTTCTTC.

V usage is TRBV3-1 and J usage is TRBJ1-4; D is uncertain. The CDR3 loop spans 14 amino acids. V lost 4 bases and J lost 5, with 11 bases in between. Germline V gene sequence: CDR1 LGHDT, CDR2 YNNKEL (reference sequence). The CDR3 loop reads CASSLTMGNEKLFF. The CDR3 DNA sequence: TGTGCCAGCAGCCTAACAATGGGAAATGAAAAACTGTTTTTT. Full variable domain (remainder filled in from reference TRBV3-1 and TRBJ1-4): DTAVSQTPKYLVTQMGNDKSIKCEQNLGHDTMYWYKQDSKKFLKIMFSYNNKELIINETVPNRFSPKSPDKAHLNLHINSLELGDSAVYFCASSLTMGNEKLFFGSGTQLSVL.

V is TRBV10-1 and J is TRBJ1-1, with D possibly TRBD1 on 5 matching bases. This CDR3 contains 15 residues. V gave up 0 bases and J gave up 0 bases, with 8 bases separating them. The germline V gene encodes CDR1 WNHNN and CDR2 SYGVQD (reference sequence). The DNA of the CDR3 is TGCGCCAGCAGTGAGTCGGGGGGTTTGAACACTGAAGCTTTCTTT. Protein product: CASSESGGLNTEAFF.